This is a list of T cell receptor beta chains from one sample in a study of response to subunit inactivated influenza vaccine. TCRdb reprocessed the RT-PCR reads via MiXCR and lists one record per CDR3 protein. The table lists 650,000 to 800,000 distinct CDR3 sequences, 11% to 15% of them singletons. The starting material was PBMCs from blood, obtained less than 15 days before vaccination. These receptors originate from a man aged 50 or older who received an inactivated influenza vaccine. CDR3s include the opening cysteine and the closing phenylalanine or tryptophan. Fields, in order: clone size, D gene, V gene, J gene, CDR3 protein, CDR3 DNA. A D gene is named only where the DNA matches it firmly. Size values are once, few and many counts, or a class for expanded clones, and some rows have none.

clone_size: few
d_call: TRBD2
v_call: TRBV6-1
j_call: TRBJ2-2
cdr3_aa: CASIGLAGGGSTGELFF
cdr3_nt: TGTGCCAGCATCGGACTAGCGGGAGGTGGGAGCACCGGGGAGCTGTTTTTT

clone_size: NA
d_call: TRBD2
v_call: TRBV7-2
j_call: TRBJ2-1
cdr3_aa: CASSPETSGGLHEQFF
cdr3_nt: TGTGCCAGCAGCCCCGAGACTAGCGGGGGACTCCATGAGCAGTTCTTC

clone_size: few
d_call: NA
v_call: TRBV4-1
j_call: TRBJ1-2
cdr3_aa: CASSHLGRLDYGYTF
cdr3_nt: TGCGCCAGCAGCCATCTCGGACGCCTAGACTATGGCTACACCTTC

clone_size: few
d_call: TRBD2
v_call: TRBV5-1
j_call: TRBJ2-1
cdr3_aa: CASSLAVGGTYNEQFF
cdr3_nt: TGCGCCAGCAGCTTGGCCGTCGGGGGGACCTACAATGAGCAGTTCTTC

clone_size: few
d_call: NA
v_call: TRBV6-2/TRBV6-3
j_call: TRBJ2-1
cdr3_aa: CASNHPQHRVAKNEQFF
cdr3_nt: TGTGCCAGCAATCACCCCCAGCACAGGGTGGCTAAGAATGAGCAGTTCTTC

clone_size: few
d_call: NA
v_call: TRBV7-9
j_call: TRBJ2-2
cdr3_aa: CASSGAEGYTGELFF
cdr3_nt: TGTGCCAGCAGCGGAGCGGAGGGGTACACCGGGGAGCTGTTTTTT

clone_size: few
d_call: NA
v_call: TRBV5-1
j_call: TRBJ2-1
cdr3_aa: CASSLASPGNEQFF
cdr3_nt: TGCGCCAGCAGCTTGGCGTCCCCCGGCAATGAGCAGTTCTTC

clone_size: NA
d_call: TRBD2
v_call: TRBV12-3/TRBV12-4
j_call: TRBJ2-5
cdr3_aa: CASSRGLADEAETQYF
cdr3_nt: TGTGCCAGCAGCAGGGGACTAGCGGATGAGGCAGAGACCCAGTACTTC

clone_size: NA
d_call: TRBD2
v_call: TRBV27
j_call: TRBJ2-7
cdr3_aa: CASSLTLAGGTNYEQYF
cdr3_nt: TGTGCCAGCAGTTTAACACTAGCGGGGGGAACGAACTACGAGCAGTACTTC

clone_size: many
d_call: TRBD1
v_call: TRBV11-2
j_call: TRBJ2-1
cdr3_aa: CASSPRQGAEFF
cdr3_nt: TGTGCCAGCAGCCCACGACAGGGGGCTGAGTTCTTC

clone_size: few
d_call: TRBD1
v_call: TRBV20-1
j_call: TRBJ2-7
cdr3_aa: CSAKLGTGDHEQYF
cdr3_nt: TGCAGTGCCAAGCTGGGGACAGGGGACCACGAGCAGTACTTC

clone_size: NA
d_call: NA
v_call: TRBV2
j_call: TRBJ1-2
cdr3_aa: CASSSGAGNYGYTF
cdr3_nt: TGTGCCAGCAGTTCCGGCGCAGGGAACTATGGCTACACCTTC

clone_size: NA
d_call: NA
v_call: TRBV19
j_call: TRBJ2-7
cdr3_aa: CASSAPGSAYEQYF
cdr3_nt: TGTGCCAGTAGTGCCCCCGGGAGTGCCTACGAGCAGTACTTC

clone_size: many
d_call: NA
v_call: TRBV11-2
j_call: TRBJ2-2
cdr3_aa: CASSLELGELFF
cdr3_nt: TGTGCCAGCAGCTTAGAACTCGGGGAGCTGTTTTTT

clone_size: NA
d_call: NA
v_call: TRBV5-6
j_call: TRBJ2-1
cdr3_aa: CASGWSLASYNEQFF
cdr3_nt: TGTGCCAGCGGCTGGTCCCTAGCCTCCTACAATGAGCAGTTCTTC

clone_size: NA
d_call: NA
v_call: TRBV19
j_call: TRBJ2-3
cdr3_aa: CASSIGAVLTGDTQYF
cdr3_nt: TGTGCCAGTAGTATAGGGGCCGTTTTAACCGGAGATACGCAGTATTTT

clone_size: NA
d_call: TRBD2
v_call: TRBV20-1
j_call: TRBJ2-7
cdr3_aa: CSATRLAGAYEQYF
cdr3_nt: TGCAGTGCTACCCGACTAGCGGGGGCCTACGAGCAGTACTTC

clone_size: few
d_call: NA
v_call: TRBV2
j_call: TRBJ2-7
cdr3_aa: CASSEGSRVQYF
cdr3_nt: TGTGCCAGCAGTGAAGGTAGCCGGGTACAGTACTTC

clone_size: NA
d_call: NA
v_call: TRBV5-1
j_call: TRBJ2-2
cdr3_aa: CASSPTWGTGELFF
cdr3_nt: TGCGCCAGCAGCCCGACTTGGGGGACCGGGGAGCTGTTTTTT

clone_size: many
d_call: NA
v_call: TRBV12-3/TRBV12-4
j_call: TRBJ2-5
cdr3_aa: CASKFWGETQYF
cdr3_nt: TGTGCCAGCAAGTTTTGGGGGGAGACCCAGTACTTC

clone_size: NA
d_call: TRBD1
v_call: TRBV10-3
j_call: TRBJ1-3
cdr3_aa: CAIRGQGASGNTIYF
cdr3_nt: TGTGCCATCAGAGGACAGGGGGCTTCTGGAAACACCATATATTTT

clone_size: few
d_call: TRBD2
v_call: TRBV10-2
j_call: TRBJ2-3
cdr3_aa: CATGTSGDTQYF
cdr3_nt: TGCGCCACCGGGACTAGCGGAGATACGCAGTATTTT

clone_size: NA
d_call: TRBD2
v_call: TRBV12-3/TRBV12-4
j_call: TRBJ2-4
cdr3_aa: CASSFFLAGGSLAKNIQYF
cdr3_nt: TGTGCCAGCAGTTTTTTTCTAGCGGGAGGATCATTGGCCAAAAACATTCAGTACTTC

clone_size: few
d_call: TRBD1
v_call: TRBV29-1
j_call: TRBJ2-3
cdr3_aa: CSVAQGALADTQYF
cdr3_nt: TGCAGCGTTGCACAGGGGGCCCTTGCAGATACGCAGTATTTT

clone_size: many
d_call: NA
v_call: TRBV14
j_call: TRBJ1-6
cdr3_aa: CASSQGGSNNSPLHF
cdr3_nt: TGTGCCAGCAGCCAGGGAGGGTCCAATAATTCACCCCTCCACTTT

clone_size: NA
d_call: NA
v_call: TRBV6-2/TRBV6-3
j_call: TRBJ2-7
cdr3_aa: CASSYSVGTLLYEQYF
cdr3_nt: TGTGCCAGCAGTTACTCTGTTGGGACCCTTCTCTACGAGCAGTACTTC

clone_size: NA
d_call: TRBD2
v_call: TRBV7-2
j_call: TRBJ2-3
cdr3_aa: CASSLALLAGGDTQYF
cdr3_nt: TGTGCCAGCAGCTTAGCCTTACTAGCGGGGGGCGACACGCAGTATTTT

clone_size: NA
d_call: TRBD1
v_call: TRBV7-8
j_call: TRBJ1-1
cdr3_aa: CASSAGQGGSAFF
cdr3_nt: TGTGCCAGCAGCGCGGGACAGGGAGGGAGTGCTTTCTTT

clone_size: NA
d_call: NA
v_call: TRBV5-1
j_call: TRBJ2-6
cdr3_aa: CASSLGFTGSGANVLTF
cdr3_nt: TGCGCCAGCAGCTTGGGGTTCACAGGGTCTGGGGCCAACGTCCTGACTTTC

clone_size: few
d_call: NA
v_call: TRBV27
j_call: TRBJ2-5
cdr3_aa: CASSPWTGGQTQYF
cdr3_nt: TGTGCCAGCAGTCCTTGGACGGGCGGGCAGACCCAGTACTTC

clone_size: few
d_call: NA
v_call: TRBV12-3/TRBV12-4
j_call: TRBJ2-5
cdr3_aa: CASSRDGPETQYF
cdr3_nt: TGTGCCAGCAGTCGGGACGGCCCGGAGACCCAGTACTTC

clone_size: few
d_call: TRBD1
v_call: TRBV12-3/TRBV12-4
j_call: TRBJ1-2
cdr3_aa: CASSSRTGNYGYTF
cdr3_nt: TGTGCCAGCAGTTCACGGACAGGGAACTATGGCTACACCTTC

clone_size: NA
d_call: NA
v_call: TRBV9
j_call: TRBJ1-1
cdr3_aa: CASSPRVQTPTEAFF
cdr3_nt: TGTGCCAGCAGCCCAAGAGTACAGACGCCTACTGAAGCTTTCTTT

clone_size: few
d_call: TRBD1
v_call: TRBV20-1
j_call: TRBJ2-2
cdr3_aa: CSARTRDRGIGELFF
cdr3_nt: TGCAGTGCTAGAACCCGGGACAGGGGTATCGGGGAGCTGTTTTTT